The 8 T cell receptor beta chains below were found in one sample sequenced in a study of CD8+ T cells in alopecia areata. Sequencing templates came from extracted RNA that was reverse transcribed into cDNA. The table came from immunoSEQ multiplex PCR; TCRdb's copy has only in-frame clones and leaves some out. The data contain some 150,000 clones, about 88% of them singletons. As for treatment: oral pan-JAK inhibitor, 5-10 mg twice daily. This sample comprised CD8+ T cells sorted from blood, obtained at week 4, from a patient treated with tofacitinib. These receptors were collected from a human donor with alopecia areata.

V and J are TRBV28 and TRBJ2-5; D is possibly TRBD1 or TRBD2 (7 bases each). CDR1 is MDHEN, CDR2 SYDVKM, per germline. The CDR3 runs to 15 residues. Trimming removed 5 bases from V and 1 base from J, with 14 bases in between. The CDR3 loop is CASSPGEGAQETQYF. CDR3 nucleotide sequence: TGTGCCAGCAGTCCAGGGGAGGGGGCCCAAGAGACCCAGTACTTC.

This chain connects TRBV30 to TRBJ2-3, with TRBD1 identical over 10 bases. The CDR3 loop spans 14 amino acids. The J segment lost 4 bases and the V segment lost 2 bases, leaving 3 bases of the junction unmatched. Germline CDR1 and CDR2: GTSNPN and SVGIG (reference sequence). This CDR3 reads CAWSRGQGSDTQYF. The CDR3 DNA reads TGTGCCTGGAGTCGGGGACAGGGGTCAGATACGCAGTATTTT.

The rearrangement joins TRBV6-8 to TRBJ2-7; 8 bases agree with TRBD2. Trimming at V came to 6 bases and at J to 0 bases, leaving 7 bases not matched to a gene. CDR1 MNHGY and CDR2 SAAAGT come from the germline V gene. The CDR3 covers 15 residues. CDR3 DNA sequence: TGTGCCAGCAGGATCACCGGGACTAGCTCCTACGAGCAGTACTTC. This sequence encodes CASRITGTSSYEQYF.

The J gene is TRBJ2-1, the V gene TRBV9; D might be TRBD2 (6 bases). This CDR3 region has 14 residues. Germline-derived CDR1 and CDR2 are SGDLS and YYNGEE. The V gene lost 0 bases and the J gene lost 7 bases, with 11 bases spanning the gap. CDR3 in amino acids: CASSVARGSNEQFF. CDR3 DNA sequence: TGTGCCAGCAGCGTAGCACGGGGGAGTAATGAGCAGTTCTTC.

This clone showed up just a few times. This CDR3 is CASSLVTGQETQYF. CDR3 coding DNA: TGTGCCAGCAGCTTAGTTACAGGCCAAGAGACCCAGTACTTC. This chain links TRBV7-8 with TRBJ2-5; D possibly corresponds to TRBD1 (5 bases). Germline assignment: CDR1 SGHVS and CDR2 FQNEAQ. V gave up 1 base and J gave up 1 base, with 7 bases separating them. The CDR3 length is 14 residues.

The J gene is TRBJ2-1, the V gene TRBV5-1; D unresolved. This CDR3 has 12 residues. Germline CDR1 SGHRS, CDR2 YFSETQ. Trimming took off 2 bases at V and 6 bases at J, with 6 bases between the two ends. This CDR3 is CASSFLSNEQFF. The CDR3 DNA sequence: TGCGCCAGCAGCTTCTTATCCAATGAGCAGTTCTTC. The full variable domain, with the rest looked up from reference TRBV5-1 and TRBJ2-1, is KAGVTQTPRYLIKTRGQQVTLSCSPISGHRSVSWYQQTPGQGLQFLFEYFSETQRNKGNFPGRFSGRQFSNSRSEMNVSTLELGDSALYLCASSFLSNEQFFGPGTRLTVL.

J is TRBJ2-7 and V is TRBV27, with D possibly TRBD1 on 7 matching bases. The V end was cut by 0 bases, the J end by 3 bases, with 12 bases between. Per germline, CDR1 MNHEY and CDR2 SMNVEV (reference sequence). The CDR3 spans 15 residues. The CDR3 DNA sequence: TGTGCCAGCAGTTTATCTTCAGGGGGGCACTACGAGCAGTACTTC. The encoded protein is CASSLSSGGHYEQYF.

The CDR3, as DNA: TGTGCCAGCACCCTTCGGGGGCTTATTAAAGAGACCCAGTACTTC. Translation gives CASTLRGLIKETQYF. The rearrangement uses TRBV7-6 and TRBJ2-5; D is perhaps TRBD1 or TRBD2 (6 bases each). CDR1 is SGHVS and CDR2 is FNYEAQ in the germline V gene. CDR3 length equals 15 residues. V dropped 7 bases and J dropped 3 bases, with 18 bases sitting between them.